The clone carrying this T cell receptor (beta chain) was seen many times. Its cognate antigen is unknown. Breast cancer patients provided tissue from their axillary draining lymph nodes. TCRdb called the multiplex PCR reads again in MiXCR, with one record for every CDR3 protein. The sample gives around 170,000 distinct CDR3 sequences, roughly a third of which show up once; about 4% is in the top ten. The CDR3 sequence is 15 residues long. V gave up 0 bases and J gave up 8 bases, with 16 bases separating them. In germline, CDR1 is MGHRA, CDR2 YSYEKL. The data were taken from a study of breast tumors, draining lymph nodes, adjacent tissues. Study-level points and caveats: Compared with lymph nodes, tumors were less diverse; compared with nontumor tissue, more. The data were judged consistent with most tumor T cells coming from lymph node and expanding in tumor.

This TCR came from a female donor with breast cancer. Some clones in this sample may be carry-over from other donors' samples. J is TRBJ1-2 and V is TRBV4-1; D is ambiguous. The sequenced sample was axillary lymph node tissue. This CDR3 reads CASSQDRVSSGGYTF. The CDR3 DNA is TGCGCCAGCAGCCAAGATCGGGTATCCTCTGGCGGCTACACCTTC.